Listed below are T cell receptor beta chains from one sample, sequenced in a study of T cell repertoires in cytomegalovirus infection. TCRdb recomputed calls from the reads with MiXCR, one row per CDR3 protein. The profile shows approximately 76,000 distinct CDR3 sequences, roughly 3.5% of them singletons. The sequenced material came from PBMCs. The receptors shown here come from a human donor in good health (CMV status not recorded). Some clones in this sample may be carry-over from other donors' samples. Both conserved end residues are part of each CDR3. The D gene is left open where the match is weak. Size is omitted from some rows. Given values are once, few, many or a class for expanded clones.

d_gene	abundance	v_gene	j_gene	CDR3nt	CDR3aa
NA	many	TRBV6-2/TRBV6-3	TRBJ2-5	TGTGCCAGCAGTCACGGGACGTCCCAGTACTTC	CASSHGTSQYF
TRBD2	many	TRBV18	TRBJ2-3	TGTGCCAGCTCACCAAGGGTCACTGGACTAGGTACGCAGTATTTT	CASSPRVTGLGTQYF
NA	many	TRBV7-6	TRBJ1-5	TGTGCCAGCAGCACCCGAGGACGGGGAGGCAATCAGCCCCAGCATTTT	CASSTRGRGGNQPQHF
NA	many	TRBV7-8	TRBJ2-7	TGTGCCAGCAGCTTATCGAGGGGACAACTATTATTTGAGCAGTACTTC	CASSLSRGQLLFEQYF
TRBD1	many	TRBV4-2	TRBJ1-2	TGTGCCAGCAGCCGTCACCGAGAACAGGGGGATTATGGCTACACCTTC	CASSRHREQGDYGYTF
TRBD1	many	TRBV7-9	TRBJ2-7	TGTGCCAGCAGCTCCCAGATCGGACAGGGAATCGACGAGCAGTACTTC	CASSSQIGQGIDEQYF
NA	many	TRBV20-1	TRBJ1-1	TGCAGTGCTAACCGGGACACAGCGAACACTGAAGCTTTCTTT	CSANRDTANTEAFF
NA	many	TRBV7-3	TRBJ2-3	TGTGCCAGCAGCCAGACAGCTAGCACAGATACGCAGTATTTT	CASSQTASTDTQYF
NA	many	TRBV28	TRBJ1-1	TGTGCCAGCAGTCCATCGGGACGTACTGAAGCTTTCTTT	CASSPSGRTEAFF
TRBD2	many	TRBV4-2	TRBJ2-7	TGTGCCAGCAGCCAAGATCCGGGACTAGCGCGTGCCTACGAGCAGTACTTC	CASSQDPGLARAYEQYF
NA	many	TRBV7-2	TRBJ2-1	TGTGCCAGCAGCGCGCCCCGCTCCTACAATGAGCAGTTCTTC	CASSAPRSYNEQFF
NA	many	TRBV7-2	TRBJ2-1	TGTGCCAGCAGAGCAGACTCGCCCGCCCAGTTCTTC	CASRADSPAQFF
TRBD1	many	TRBV15	TRBJ1-1	TGTGCCACCAGCAGAGATGCCAACAACAGGGGGCGGTACACTGAAGCTTTCTTT	CATSRDANNRGRYTEAFF
TRBD1	many	TRBV7-9	TRBJ1-4	TGTGCCAGCAGCTTATTCGGGACAGGGGAAGAAAAACTGTTTTTT	CASSLFGTGEEKLFF
TRBD1	many	TRBV6-1	TRBJ2-3	TGTGCCAGCAGTTGGGACAGCTCCACAGATACGCAGTATTTT	CASSWDSSTDTQYF
NA	many	TRBV7-9	TRBJ2-3	TGTGCCCCGGGACCCGCCCGCGATACGCAGTATTTT	CAPGPARDTQYF
NA	many	TRBV5-6	TRBJ1-2	TGTGCCAGCAGCTCTGGTTGGGGAATCGCTGCCTATGGCTACACCTTC	CASSSGWGIAAYGYTF
NA	many	TRBV5-4	TRBJ1-1	TGTGCCAGCAGCTTGGACAGACACCAAAACACTGAAGCTTTCTTT	CASSLDRHQNTEAFF
NA	many	TRBV20-1	TRBJ2-3	TGCAGTAGTAGAGGGCCCATGTCAGATACGCAGTATTTT	CSSRGPMSDTQYF
NA	NA	TRBV12-3/TRBV12-4	TRBJ2-7	TGTGCCAGCAGTTTCTCGTGCGAGCAGTACTTC	CASSFSCEQYF
TRBD1	many	TRBV2	TRBJ2-7	TGTGCCAGCAGGATGAACAGGGGGGCCTACGAGCAGTACTTC	CASRMNRGAYEQYF
NA	many	TRBV7-8	TRBJ1-1	TGTGCCAGCAGCTTAGACAGGGCGGACACTGAAGCTTTCTTT	CASSLDRADTEAFF
NA	many	TRBV14	TRBJ1-1	TGTGCCAGCAGCCAAGATTTGGTGACTGAAGCTTTCTTT	CASSQDLVTEAFF
NA	many	TRBV7-2	TRBJ1-3	TGTGCCAGCAGCCAAGCCATAACAGGGAAGGATGGAAACACCATATATTTT	CASSQAITGKDGNTIYF
NA	many	TRBV6-1	TRBJ2-3	TGTGCCAGCGACCCCCGACTAGGCACAGATACGCAGTATTTT	CASDPRLGTDTQYF
NA	many	TRBV6-5	TRBJ1-4	TGTGCCAGCAGTTACGCCGTGGAGGCTGAAAAACTGTTTTTT	CASSYAVEAEKLFF
NA	many	TRBV7-7	TRBJ1-6	TGTGCCAGCAGCTTAGACAGTAATTCACCCCTCCACTTT	CASSLDSNSPLHF
NA	many	TRBV3-1	TRBJ2-7	TGTGCCAGCAGCCAAGAGGTATACTACGAGCAGTACTTC	CASSQEVYYEQYF
NA	medium-sized	TRBV7-2	TRBJ1-1	TGTGCCAGCAGCCCCCTCCGGGACACTTACCTGGAAGCTTTCTTT	CASSPLRDTYLEAFF
TRBD1	many	TRBV6-5	TRBJ1-1	TGTGCCAGCAGTTACTTGGAAACAGGGGGCCCCACTGAAGCTTTCTTT	CASSYLETGGPTEAFF
TRBD1	many	TRBV30	TRBJ1-5	TGTGCCTGGGGACAGGGGTTTAGCAATCAGCCCCAGCATTTT	CAWGQGFSNQPQHF
NA	many	TRBV10-3	TRBJ2-1	TGTGCCATCACCGAAGGGCTGGGCGGCTACAATGAGCAGTTCTTC	CAITEGLGGYNEQFF
NA	many	TRBV28	TRBJ2-1	TGTGCCATCCCCCACAGGAGCTCCTACAATGAGCAGTTCTTC	CAIPHRSSYNEQFF
NA	many	TRBV6-1	TRBJ1-5	TGTGCCAGCAGTGAAGCGGGGCAGGCCCAGCATTTT	CASSEAGQAQHF
NA	many	TRBV6-6	TRBJ2-7	TGTGCCAGCAGTTACGTCGGCACCTACGAGCAGTACTTC	CASSYVGTYEQYF
NA	NA	TRBV6-6	TRBJ1-2	TGCGCCGGCAGTAATCAGAACTATGGCTACACCTTC	CAGSNQNYGYTF
NA	many	TRBV2	TRBJ1-1	TGTGCCAGCAGAGAACAGAACACTGAAGCTTTCTTT	CASREQNTEAFF
NA	many	TRBV4-3	TRBJ2-3	TGCGCCAGCAGCCAAGGGGGGTTCGGTACAGATACGCAGTATTTT	CASSQGGFGTDTQYF
NA	many	TRBV7-2	TRBJ2-5	TGTGCCAGCAGCTTAGCGGGGAGCCAAGAGACCCAGTACTTC	CASSLAGSQETQYF
NA	many	TRBV7-8	TRBJ1-2	TGTGCCAGCAGCTTAGTTGTGGGCTATGGCTACACCTTC	CASSLVVGYGYTF
TRBD1	many	TRBV7-3	TRBJ1-1	TGTGCCAGCAGCTTACAACAGGGGGTTGAAGCTTTCTTT	CASSLQQGVEAFF
NA	many	TRBV27	TRBJ2-2	TGTGCCAGCAGACGACAGACTACCGCGAACACCGGGGAGCTGTTTTTT	CASRRQTTANTGELFF
TRBD1	many	TRBV12-3/TRBV12-4	TRBJ1-1	TGTGCCAGCAGTATACTGGACAGGGCCGGAGCTTTCTTT	CASSILDRAGAFF
NA	many	TRBV14	TRBJ1-4	TGTGCCAGCAGCCAAATCGAAGTCTCTGAAAAACTGTTTTTT	CASSQIEVSEKLFF
NA	many	TRBV5-4	TRBJ2-5	TGTGCCACCGAAGGGGGGGGGCAGAAGACCCAGTACTTC	CATEGGGQKTQYF
NA	many	TRBV10-3	TRBJ2-3	TGTGCCATCAGTAGCGGAACAGATACGCAGTATTTT	CAISSGTDTQYF
NA	many	TRBV10-3	TRBJ1-1	TGTGCCATCAGGTTTTCAGAGAACAGAGGGACTGAAGCTTTCTTT	CAIRFSENRGTEAFF
TRBD2	many	TRBV7-2	TRBJ2-5	TGTGCCAGCAGCTCCGGACCCAGACTAGCGGGGAACAAAGAGACCCAGTACTTC	CASSSGPRLAGNKETQYF
TRBD1	many	TRBV5-1	TRBJ1-1	TGCGCCAGCAGCTTTACCGGGACAGGGGCAACTGAAGCTTTCTTT	CASSFTGTGATEAFF
TRBD1	many	TRBV7-2	TRBJ2-1	TGTGCCAGCAGCCGCGGGACAGGAGCCTACAATGAGCAGTTCTTC	CASSRGTGAYNEQFF
NA	many	TRBV19	TRBJ1-4	TGTGCCAGTAGTCGCATCGGGGACGGCGGTGAAAAACTGTTTTTT	CASSRIGDGGEKLFF
NA	many	TRBV2	TRBJ2-1	TGTGCCAGCAGTGAGGGTCCGGGGTACAATGAGCAGTTCTTC	CASSEGPGYNEQFF
NA	many	TRBV6-6	TRBJ2-3	TGTGCCAGCAGTTACTTGGATACGCAGTATTTT	CASSYLDTQYF
NA	NA	TRBV6-6	TRBJ2-7	TGTGCCAGCAGTTACGAACTCAGGCTAAGAGCCTACGAGCAGTACTTC	CASSYELRLRAYEQYF
TRBD1	many	TRBV7-2	TRBJ1-6	TGTGCCAGCAGCCGGGACAGACTCCCTGCTTCACCCCTCCACTTT	CASSRDRLPASPLHF
NA	many	TRBV6-2/TRBV6-3	TRBJ1-1	TGTGCCAGCAGTTACGTGGGCACTGAAGCTTTCTTT	CASSYVGTEAFF
TRBD2	many	TRBV7-2	TRBJ2-3	TGTGCCAGCAGCTGGTGGACTAGCGGGGGACGAGATACGCAGTATTTT	CASSWWTSGGRDTQYF
NA	many	TRBV6-2/TRBV6-3	TRBJ1-6	TGTGCCAGCAGTTACAAACGGGTGACAGACCGTCCTGGGAATTCACCCCTCCACTTT	CASSYKRVTDRPGNSPLHF